The rows below give T cell receptor beta chains drawn from one sample of a study of T cells after yellow fever vaccination. In TCRdb, the 5' RACE reads were re-called with MiXCR into one record per CDR3 protein. Of a few hundred thousand distinct CDR3 sequences in the sample, more than 3.5% were seen once. The source material was PBMCs, sampled 15 days after the yellow fever booster vaccination. Source of these receptors: a young man who received the YFV17D yellow fever vaccine. Both conserved end residues are part of each CDR3. D genes are given only for firm matches. The size field is filled for only some rows; it gives once, few, many or a size class.

j_call,v_call,clone_size,d_call,cdr3_length,cdr3_nt,cdr3_aa
TRBJ2-3,TRBV7-9,few,-,12,TGTGCCAGCAGCTTAGAACAGGGTGCCGTGTATTTT,CASSLEQGAVYF
TRBJ1-1,TRBV3-1,many,-,14,TGTGCCAGCAGCACCGCGTTGGGGAACACTGAAGCTTTCTTT,CASSTALGNTEAFF
TRBJ1-6,TRBV9,many,-,13,TGTGCCAGCAGCCAAGTACAAGATTCACCCCTCCACTTT,CASSQVQDSPLHF
TRBJ2-2,TRBV20-1,many,TRBD2,14,TGCAGTGCTTTAGCGGGGGAACGCACCGGGGAGCTGTTTTTT,CSALAGERTGELFF
TRBJ2-1,TRBV6-2/TRBV6-3,-,-,12,TGTGCCAGCAGTCCCTGGGGGGATGAGCAGTTCTTC,CASSPWGDEQFF
TRBJ2-1,TRBV11-3,-,-,16,TGTGCCAGCAGCTTAGGTGGGATGAGCGAAATCAATGAGCAGTTCTTC,CASSLGGMSEINEQFF
TRBJ2-3,TRBV5-6,many,-,17,TGTGCCAGCAGCCCTGGGCGGGGATTGGGGATCACAGATACGCAGTATTTT,CASSPGRGLGITDTQYF
TRBJ2-3,TRBV5-1,many,-,12,TGCGCCAGCAGCTTGAACGCAGATACGCAGTATTTT,CASSLNADTQYF
TRBJ1-2,TRBV7-9,-,-,13,TGTGCCAGCAGCTTACGGGGGGTGGCTGGCTACACCTTC,CASSLRGVAGYTF
TRBJ2-1,TRBV12-3/TRBV12-4,-,TRBD2,15,TGTGCCAGCAGTCGCAGCGGGGGCTCCTACAATGAGCAGTTCTTC,CASSRSGGSYNEQFF
TRBJ1-1,TRBV7-2,many,TRBD1,12,TGTGCCAGCAGCTTAGACAGGGGAGCAGCTTTCTTT,CASSLDRGAAFF
TRBJ1-1,TRBV6-5,many,-,12,TGTGCCAGCAGTCGAATGAACACTGAAGCTTTCTTT,CASSRMNTEAFF
TRBJ1-5,TRBV20-1,many,TRBD1,13,TGCAGTGCTAGACGGGACAGGGATCAGCCCCAGCATTTT,CSARRDRDQPQHF
TRBJ1-5,TRBV7-2,many,-,14,TGTGCCAGCAGCTCAAGACAGGGCAATCAGCCCCAGCATTTT,CASSSRQGNQPQHF
TRBJ1-4,TRBV5-5,-,-,15,TGTGCCAGCAGTCCCAGGCGGGCCCCGAATGAAAAACTGTTTTTT,CASSPRRAPNEKLFF
TRBJ2-1,TRBV5-1,many,-,15,TGCGCCAGCAGCTTGGGCATAAGCTCCTACAATGAGCAGTTCTTC,CASSLGISSYNEQFF
TRBJ1-2,TRBV6-6,many,-,17,TGTGCCAGCAGTTCCCACCGGGACCTCAGAAGGGACTATGGCTACACCTTC,CASSSHRDLRRDYGYTF
TRBJ2-1,TRBV7-3,-,-,14,TGTGCCAGCAGGCCTCCTGGCTCCTACAATGAGCAGTTCTTC,CASRPPGSYNEQFF
TRBJ2-3,TRBV6-5,many,-,16,TGTGCCAGCAGTTACGGGCAGGGCCAAGGCACAGATACGCAGTATTTT,CASSYGQGQGTDTQYF
TRBJ1-2,TRBV20-1,many,-,14,TGCAGTGCTAGCCCTTCAGGGATGAACTATGGCTACACCTTC,CSASPSGMNYGYTF
TRBJ2-1,TRBV2,many,-,13,TGTGCCAGCAGTGAACAAAACAATAATGAGCAGTTCTTC,CASSEQNNNEQFF
TRBJ1-2,TRBV20-1,many,-,15,TGCAGTGCTAGAGATCGGGGCAGGGGAGATGATGGCTACACCTTC,CSARDRGRGDDGYTF